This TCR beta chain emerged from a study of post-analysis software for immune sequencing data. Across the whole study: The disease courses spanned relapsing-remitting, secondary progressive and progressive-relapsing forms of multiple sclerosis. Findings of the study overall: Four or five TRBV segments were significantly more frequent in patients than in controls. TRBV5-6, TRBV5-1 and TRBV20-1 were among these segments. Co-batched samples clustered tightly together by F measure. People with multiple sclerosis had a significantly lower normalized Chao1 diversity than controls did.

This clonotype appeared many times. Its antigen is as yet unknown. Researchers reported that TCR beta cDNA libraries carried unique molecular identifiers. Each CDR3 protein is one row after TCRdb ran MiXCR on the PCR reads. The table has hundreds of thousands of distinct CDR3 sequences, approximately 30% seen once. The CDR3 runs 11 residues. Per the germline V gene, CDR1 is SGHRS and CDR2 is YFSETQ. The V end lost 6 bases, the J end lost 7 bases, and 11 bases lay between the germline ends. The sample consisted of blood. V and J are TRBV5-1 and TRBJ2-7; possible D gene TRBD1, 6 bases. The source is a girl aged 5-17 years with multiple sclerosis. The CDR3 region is CASNHRAEQYF. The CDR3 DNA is TGCGCCAGCAACCACAGGGCAGAGCAGTACTTC.